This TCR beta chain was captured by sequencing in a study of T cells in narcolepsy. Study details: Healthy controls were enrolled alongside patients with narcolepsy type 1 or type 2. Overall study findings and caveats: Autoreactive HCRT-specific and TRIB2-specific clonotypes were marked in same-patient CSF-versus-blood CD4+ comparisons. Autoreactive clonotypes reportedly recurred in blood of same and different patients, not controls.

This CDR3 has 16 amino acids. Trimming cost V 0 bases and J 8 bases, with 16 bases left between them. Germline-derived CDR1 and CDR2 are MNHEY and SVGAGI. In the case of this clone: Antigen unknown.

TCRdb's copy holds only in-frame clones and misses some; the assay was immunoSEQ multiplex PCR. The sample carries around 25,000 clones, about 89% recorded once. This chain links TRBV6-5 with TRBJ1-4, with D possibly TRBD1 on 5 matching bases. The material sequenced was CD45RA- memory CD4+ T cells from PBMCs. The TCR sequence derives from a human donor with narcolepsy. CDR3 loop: CASSYSTGGGKEKLFF. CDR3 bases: TGTGCCAGCAGTTACTCGACGGGTGGGGGAAAGGAAAAACTGTTTTTT.